The source of this T cell receptor (beta chain) is a study of control samples from healthy donors and cancer patients. In this sample, this clone turned up once. Germline and junction disagree at one end, which may indicate a read error. Measured with immunoSEQ multiplex PCR; TCRdb has only the in-frame clones, and not every one. In the table there are 70,000 to 100,000 clones, 91% of which are singletons. In germline, CDR1 is MNHNY, CDR2 SVGAGI (reference sequence). The CDR3 contains 11 residues. The sequencing sample was made of blood. This TCR derives from a man between 50 and 59 years old in good health. The chain carries TRBV6-6 and TRBJ1-2; possibly TRBD1 for D (6 bases). Written as DNA, the CDR3 is TGTGCCAGCAGGACAGAATCACAGGGATCTTTC. Protein product: CASRTESQGSF.